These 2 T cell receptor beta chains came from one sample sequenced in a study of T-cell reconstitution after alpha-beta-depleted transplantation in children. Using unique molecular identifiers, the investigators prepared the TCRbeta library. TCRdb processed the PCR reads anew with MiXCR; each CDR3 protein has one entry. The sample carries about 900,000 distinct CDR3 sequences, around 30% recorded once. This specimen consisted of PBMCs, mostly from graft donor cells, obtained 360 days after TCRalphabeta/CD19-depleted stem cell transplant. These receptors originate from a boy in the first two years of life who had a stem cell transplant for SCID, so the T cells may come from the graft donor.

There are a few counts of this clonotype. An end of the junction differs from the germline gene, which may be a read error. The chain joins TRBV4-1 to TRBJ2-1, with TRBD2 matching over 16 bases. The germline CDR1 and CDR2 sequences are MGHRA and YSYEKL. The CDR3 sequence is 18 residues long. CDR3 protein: CASPAGTSGGVSSNEQFF. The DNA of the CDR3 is TGCGCCAGCCCTGCCGGGACTAGCGGGGGGGTCTCCTCCAATGAGCAGTTCTTC.

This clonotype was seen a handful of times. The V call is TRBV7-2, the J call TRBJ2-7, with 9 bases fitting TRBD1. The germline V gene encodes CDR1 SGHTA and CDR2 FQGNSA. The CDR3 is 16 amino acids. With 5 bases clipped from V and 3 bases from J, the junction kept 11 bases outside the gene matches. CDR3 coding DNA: TGTGCCAGCAGCCCTACGCTACAGGGGGCAAGCTACGAGCAGTACTTC. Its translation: CASSPTLQGASYEQYF.